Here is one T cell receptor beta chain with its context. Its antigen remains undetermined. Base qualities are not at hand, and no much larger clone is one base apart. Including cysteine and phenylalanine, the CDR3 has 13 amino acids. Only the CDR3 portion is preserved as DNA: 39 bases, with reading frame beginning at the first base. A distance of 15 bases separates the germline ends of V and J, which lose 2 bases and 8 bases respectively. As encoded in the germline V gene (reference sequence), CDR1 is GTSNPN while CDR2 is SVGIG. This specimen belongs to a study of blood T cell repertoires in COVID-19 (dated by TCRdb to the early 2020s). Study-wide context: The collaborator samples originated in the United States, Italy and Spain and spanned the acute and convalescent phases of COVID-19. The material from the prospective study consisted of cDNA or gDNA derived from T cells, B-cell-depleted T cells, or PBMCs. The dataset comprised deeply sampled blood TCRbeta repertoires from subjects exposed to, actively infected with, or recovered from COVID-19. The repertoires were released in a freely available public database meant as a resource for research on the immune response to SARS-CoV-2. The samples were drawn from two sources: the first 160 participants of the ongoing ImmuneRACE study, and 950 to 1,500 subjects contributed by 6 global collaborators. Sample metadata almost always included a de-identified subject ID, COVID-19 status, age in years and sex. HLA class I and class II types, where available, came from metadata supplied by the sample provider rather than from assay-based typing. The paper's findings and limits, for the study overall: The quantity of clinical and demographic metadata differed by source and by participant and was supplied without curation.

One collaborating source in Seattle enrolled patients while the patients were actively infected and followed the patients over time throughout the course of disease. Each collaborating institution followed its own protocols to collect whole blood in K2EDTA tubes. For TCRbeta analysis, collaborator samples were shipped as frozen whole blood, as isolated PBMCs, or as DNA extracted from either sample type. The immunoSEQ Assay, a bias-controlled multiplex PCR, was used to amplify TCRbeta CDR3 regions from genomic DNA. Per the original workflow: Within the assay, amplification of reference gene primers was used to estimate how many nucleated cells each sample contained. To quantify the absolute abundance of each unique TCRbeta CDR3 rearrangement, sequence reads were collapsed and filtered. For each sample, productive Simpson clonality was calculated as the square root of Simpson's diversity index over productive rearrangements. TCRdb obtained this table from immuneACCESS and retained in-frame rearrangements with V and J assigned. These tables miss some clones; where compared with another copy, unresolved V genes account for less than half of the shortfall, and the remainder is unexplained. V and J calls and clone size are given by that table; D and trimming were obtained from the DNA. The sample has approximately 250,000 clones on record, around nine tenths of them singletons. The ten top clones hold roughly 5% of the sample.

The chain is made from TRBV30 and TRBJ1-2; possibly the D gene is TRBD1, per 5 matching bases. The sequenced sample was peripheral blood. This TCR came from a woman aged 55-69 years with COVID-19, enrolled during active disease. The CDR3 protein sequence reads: CAWSPTVRQGYTF. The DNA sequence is TGTGCCTGGAGTCCCACGGTGAGACAGGGCTACACCTTC.